This TCR beta chain was sequenced for a study of blood T cell repertoires in COVID-19. Data came from immunoSEQ multiplex PCR; TCRdb stores just in-frame clones and leaves some out. This sample has about 210,000 clones, with about four fifths found just once. V trimming: 2 bases; J trimming: 3 bases; junction bases outside the gene matches: 7. CDR1 and CDR2 (germline): LGHDT, YNNKEL (reference sequence). CDR3 length: 16 amino acids. This clonotype was obtained from a woman between 45 and 65 years old with acute COVID-19. The V and J genes are TRBV3-1 (or the pseudogene TRBV3-2) and TRBJ2-7; 10 bases line up with TRBD1. Sequencing was carried out using PBMCs or T cells enriched from blood (not recorded which). The CDR3 is CASSQRFGTGVYEQYF. The CDR3 DNA is TGTGCCAGCAGCCAAAGGTTCGGGACAGGGGTCTACGAGCAGTACTTC.